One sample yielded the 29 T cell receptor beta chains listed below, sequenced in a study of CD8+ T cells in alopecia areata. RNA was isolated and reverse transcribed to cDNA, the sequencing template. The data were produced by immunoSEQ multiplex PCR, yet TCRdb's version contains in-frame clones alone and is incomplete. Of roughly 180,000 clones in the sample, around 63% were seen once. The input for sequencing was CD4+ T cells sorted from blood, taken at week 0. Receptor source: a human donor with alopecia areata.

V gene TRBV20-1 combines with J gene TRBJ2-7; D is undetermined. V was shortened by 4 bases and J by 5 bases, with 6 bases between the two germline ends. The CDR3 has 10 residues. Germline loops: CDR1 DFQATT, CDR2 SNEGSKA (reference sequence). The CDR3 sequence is CSANRDEQYF. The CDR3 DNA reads TGCAGTGCTAATAGGGACGAGCAGTACTTC.

The CDR3 DNA reads as TGTGCCTGGAGGGACAGGGACAATCAGCCCCAGCATTTT. Protein sequence: CAWRDRDNQPQHF. The chain has TRBV30 and TRBJ1-5; 8 bases agree with TRBD1. CDR1 and CDR2 from the germline V gene are GTSNPN and SVGIG (reference sequence). There are 13 residues in the CDR3. V trimming: 3 bases; J trimming: 3 bases; junction bases outside the gene matches: 1.

The CDR3 loop reads CASSTHRGLGETQYF. The CDR3 bases are TGTGCCAGCAGCACACACAGGGGGCTGGGGGAGACCCAGTACTTC. The gene calls are TRBV7-2 and TRBJ2-5; 9 bases map to TRBD1. V was pared by 5 bases and J by 5 bases, with 9 bases of the junction left unmatched. This CDR3 comprises 15 residues. From germline, CDR1 is SGHTA and CDR2 FQGNSA.

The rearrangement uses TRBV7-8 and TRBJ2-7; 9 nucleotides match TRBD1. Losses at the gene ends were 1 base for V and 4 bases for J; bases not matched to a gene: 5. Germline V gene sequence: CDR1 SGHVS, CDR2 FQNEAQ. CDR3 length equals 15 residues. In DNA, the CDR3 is TGTGCCAGCAGCTTAGGAACAGGGGGCGGGTACGAGCAGTACTTC. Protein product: CASSLGTGGGYEQYF.

CDR3 sequence reads: CASSSTSGGFEQFF. As DNA, the CDR3 is TGCGCCAGCAGCTCTACTAGCGGGGGTTTTGAGCAGTTCTTC. The J gene is TRBJ2-1, the V gene TRBV4-3; 11 nucleotides line up with TRBD2. The CDR3 spans 14 residues. The ends lost 5 bases at V and 9 bases at J; junction bases unmatched: 6. CDR1 is LGHNA and CDR2 is YSLEER in the germline V gene.

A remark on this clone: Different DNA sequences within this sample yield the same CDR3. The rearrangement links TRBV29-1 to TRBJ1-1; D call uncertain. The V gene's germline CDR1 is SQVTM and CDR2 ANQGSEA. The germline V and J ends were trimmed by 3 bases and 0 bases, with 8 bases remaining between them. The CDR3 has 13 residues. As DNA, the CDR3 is TGCAGCGTTGAGCCCCGAATGAACACTGAAGCTTTCTTT. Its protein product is CSVEPRMNTEAFF.

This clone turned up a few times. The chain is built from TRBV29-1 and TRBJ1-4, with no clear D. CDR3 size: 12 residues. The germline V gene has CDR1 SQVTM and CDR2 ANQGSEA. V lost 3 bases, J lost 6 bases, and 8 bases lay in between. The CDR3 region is CSVEVDHEKLFF. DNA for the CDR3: TGCAGCGTTGAGGTCGACCATGAAAAACTGTTTTTT.

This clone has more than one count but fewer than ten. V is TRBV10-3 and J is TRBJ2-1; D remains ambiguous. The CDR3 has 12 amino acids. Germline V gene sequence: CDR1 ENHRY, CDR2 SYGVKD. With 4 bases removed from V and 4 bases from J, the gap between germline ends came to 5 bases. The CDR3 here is CAISGGYNEQFF. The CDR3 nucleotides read TGTGCCATCAGTGGTGGGTACAATGAGCAGTTCTTC.

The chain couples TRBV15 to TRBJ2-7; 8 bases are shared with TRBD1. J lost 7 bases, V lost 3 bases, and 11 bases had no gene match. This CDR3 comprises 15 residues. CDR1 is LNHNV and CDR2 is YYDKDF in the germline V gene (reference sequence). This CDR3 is CATSRNQGALGEQYF. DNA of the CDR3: TGTGCCACCAGCAGGAATCAGGGGGCGCTTGGAGAGCAGTACTTC.

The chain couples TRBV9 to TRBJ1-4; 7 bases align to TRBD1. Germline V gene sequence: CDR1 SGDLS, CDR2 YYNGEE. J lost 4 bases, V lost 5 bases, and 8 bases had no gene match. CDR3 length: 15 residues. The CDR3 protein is CASSQGGAFNEKLFF. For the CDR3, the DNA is TGTGCCAGCAGTCAGGGGGGCGCCTTTAATGAAAAACTGTTTTTT.

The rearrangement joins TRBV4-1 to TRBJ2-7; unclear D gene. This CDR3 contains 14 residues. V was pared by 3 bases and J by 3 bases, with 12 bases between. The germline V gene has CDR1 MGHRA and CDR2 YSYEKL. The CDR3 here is CASSHAGRDYEQYF. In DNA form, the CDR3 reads TGCGCCAGCAGCCATGCAGGACGCGACTACGAGCAGTACTTC.

The CDR3 nucleotides read TGTGCCAGCAGCTTAGGAGTGAACACCGGGGAGCTGTTTTTT. Amino acid sequence: CASSLGVNTGELFF. The chain links TRBV7-2 to TRBJ2-2, with D hard to call. The V gene's germline CDR1 is SGHTA and CDR2 FQGNSA. CDR3 length equals 14 residues. The V and J ends lost 1 base and 1 base respectively, with 4 bases between them.

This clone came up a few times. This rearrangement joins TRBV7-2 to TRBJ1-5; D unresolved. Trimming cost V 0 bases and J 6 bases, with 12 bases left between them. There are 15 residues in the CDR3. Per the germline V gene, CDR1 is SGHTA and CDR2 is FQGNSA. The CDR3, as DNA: TGTGCCAGCAGCTTAGCGCTAGGGCCGGGTCAGCCCCAGCATTTT. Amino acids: CASSLALGPGQPQHF.

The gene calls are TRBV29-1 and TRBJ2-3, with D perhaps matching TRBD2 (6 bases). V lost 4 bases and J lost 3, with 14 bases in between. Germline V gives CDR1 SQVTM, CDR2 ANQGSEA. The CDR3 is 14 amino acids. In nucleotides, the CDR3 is TGCAGCGTTGTAGGGGCGGGGATGACAGATACGCAGTATTTT. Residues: CSVVGAGMTDTQYF.

CDR3 amino acids: CASSVQGAETQYF. DNA of the CDR3: TGTGCCAGCAGCGTTCAGGGGGCCGAGACCCAGTACTTC. The rearrangement uses TRBV9 and TRBJ2-5, with 8 positions matching TRBD1. Germline CDR1 and CDR2: SGDLS and YYNGEE. CDR3 length: 13 amino acids. Trimming at V came to 2 bases and at J to 5 bases, leaving 2 bases not matched to a gene.

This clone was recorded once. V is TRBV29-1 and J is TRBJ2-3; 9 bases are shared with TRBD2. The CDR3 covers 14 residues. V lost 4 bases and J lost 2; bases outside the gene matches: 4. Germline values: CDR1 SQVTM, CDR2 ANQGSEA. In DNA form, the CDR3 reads TGCAGCGTTGGAAAGCGGGGGGTCACAGATACGCAGTATTTT. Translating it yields CSVGKRGVTDTQYF.

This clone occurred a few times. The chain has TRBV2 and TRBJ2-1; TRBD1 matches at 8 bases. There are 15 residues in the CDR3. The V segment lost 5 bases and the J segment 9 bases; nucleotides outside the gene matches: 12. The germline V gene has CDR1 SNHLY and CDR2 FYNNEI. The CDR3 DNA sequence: TGTGCCAGCAGTCCAGGGACAGGTGTGGGCGTTGAGCAGTTCTTC. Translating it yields CASSPGTGVGVEQFF.

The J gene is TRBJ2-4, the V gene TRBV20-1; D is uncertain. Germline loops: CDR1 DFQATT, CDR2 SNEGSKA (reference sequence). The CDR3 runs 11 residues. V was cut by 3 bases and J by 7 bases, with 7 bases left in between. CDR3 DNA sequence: TGCAGTGCTAGGATTAGGAACATTCAGTACTTC. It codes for CSARIRNIQYF.

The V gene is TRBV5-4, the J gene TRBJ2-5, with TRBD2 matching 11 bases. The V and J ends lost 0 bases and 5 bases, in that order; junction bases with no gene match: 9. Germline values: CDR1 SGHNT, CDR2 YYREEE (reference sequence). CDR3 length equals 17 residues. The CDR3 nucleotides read TGTGCCAGCAGCTTGGCCGGGCTAGCGGGGGGATTTGAGACCCAGTACTTC. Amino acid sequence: CASSLAGLAGGFETQYF.

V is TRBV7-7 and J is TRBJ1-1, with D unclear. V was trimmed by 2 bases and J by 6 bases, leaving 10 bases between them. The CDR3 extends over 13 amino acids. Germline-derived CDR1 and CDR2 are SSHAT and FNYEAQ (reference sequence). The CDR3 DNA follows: TGTGCCAGCAGCTTAAATTACCAGTCTGAAGCTTTCTTT. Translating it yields CASSLNYQSEAFF.

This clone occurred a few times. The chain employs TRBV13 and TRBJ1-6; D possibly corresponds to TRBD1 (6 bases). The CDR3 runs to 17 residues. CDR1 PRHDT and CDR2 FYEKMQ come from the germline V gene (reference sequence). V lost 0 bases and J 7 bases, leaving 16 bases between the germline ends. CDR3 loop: CASSLGLRGFGNSPLHF. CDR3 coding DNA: TGTGCCAGCAGCTTAGGCCTCAGGGGCTTCGGGAATTCACCCCTCCACTTT.

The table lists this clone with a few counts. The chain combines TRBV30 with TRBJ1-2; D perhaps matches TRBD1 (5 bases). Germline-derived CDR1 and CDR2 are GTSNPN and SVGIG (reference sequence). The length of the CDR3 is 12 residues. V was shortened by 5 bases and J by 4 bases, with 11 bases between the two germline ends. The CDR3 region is CAWVNGGYGYTF. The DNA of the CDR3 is TGTGCCTGGGTCAACGGGGGCTATGGCTACACCTTC.

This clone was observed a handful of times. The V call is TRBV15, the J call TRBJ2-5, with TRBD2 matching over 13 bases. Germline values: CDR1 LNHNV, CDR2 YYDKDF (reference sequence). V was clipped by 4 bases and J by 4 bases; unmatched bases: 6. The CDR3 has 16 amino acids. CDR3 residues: CATSTGLAGVAETQYF. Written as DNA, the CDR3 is TGTGCCACCAGCACCGGACTAGCGGGGGTGGCAGAGACCCAGTACTTC.

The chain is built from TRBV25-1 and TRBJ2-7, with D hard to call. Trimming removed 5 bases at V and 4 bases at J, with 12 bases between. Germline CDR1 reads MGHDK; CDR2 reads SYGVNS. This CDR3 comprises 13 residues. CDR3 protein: CASSQPDGYEQYF. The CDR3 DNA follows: TGTGCCAGCAGTCAACCCGACGGATACGAGCAGTACTTC.

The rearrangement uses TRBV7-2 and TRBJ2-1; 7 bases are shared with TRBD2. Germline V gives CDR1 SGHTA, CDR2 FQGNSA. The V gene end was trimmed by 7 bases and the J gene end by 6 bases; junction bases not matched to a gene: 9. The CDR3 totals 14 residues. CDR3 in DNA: TGTGCCAGCACCCAACTCCCTAGCGGCAATGAGCAGTTCTTC. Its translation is CASTQLPSGNEQFF.

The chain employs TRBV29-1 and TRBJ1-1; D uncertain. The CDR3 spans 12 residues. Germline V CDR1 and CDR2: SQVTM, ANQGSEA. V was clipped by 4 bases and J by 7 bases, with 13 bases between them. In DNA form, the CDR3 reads TGCAGCGTTGTGACTCAGCGTGATGAAGCTTTCTTT. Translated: CSVVTQRDEAFF. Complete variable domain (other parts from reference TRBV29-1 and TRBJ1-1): SAVISQKPSRDICQRGTSLTIQCQVDSQVTMMFWYRQQPGQSLTLIATANQGSEATYESGFVIDKFPISRPNLTFSTLTVSNMSPEDSSIYLCSVVTQRDEAFFGQGTRLTVV.

The CDR3 DNA reads TGTGCCAGCAGCGTAGCTACGTGGGGTTCCGGCTACACCTTC. Its protein product is CASSVATWGSGYTF. V usage is TRBV9 and J usage is TRBJ1-2, with D unclear. Germline V gives CDR1 SGDLS, CDR2 YYNGEE. The germline V and J ends were trimmed by 0 bases and 8 bases, with 14 bases remaining between them. The CDR3 covers 14 residues.

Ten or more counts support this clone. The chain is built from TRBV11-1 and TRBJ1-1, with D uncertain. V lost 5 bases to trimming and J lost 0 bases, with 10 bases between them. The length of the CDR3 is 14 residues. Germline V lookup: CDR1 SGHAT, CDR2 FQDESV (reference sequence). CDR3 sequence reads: CASSPQTLNTEAFF. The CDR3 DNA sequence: TGTGCCAGCAGCCCTCAGACTTTGAACACTGAAGCTTTCTTT.

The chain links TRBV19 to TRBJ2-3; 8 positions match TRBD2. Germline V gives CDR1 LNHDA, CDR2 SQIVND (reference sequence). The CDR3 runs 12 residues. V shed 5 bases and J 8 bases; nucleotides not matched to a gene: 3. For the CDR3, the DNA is TGTGCCAGTAGTCCGGGGGGGAGTACGCAGTATTTT. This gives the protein CASSPGGSTQYF. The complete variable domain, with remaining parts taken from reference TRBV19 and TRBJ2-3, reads DGGITQSPKYLFRKEGQNVTLSCEQNLNHDAMYWYRQDPGQGLRLIYYSQIVNDFQKGDIAEGYSVSREKKESFPLTVTSAQKNPTAFYLCASSPGGSTQYFGPGTRLTVL.